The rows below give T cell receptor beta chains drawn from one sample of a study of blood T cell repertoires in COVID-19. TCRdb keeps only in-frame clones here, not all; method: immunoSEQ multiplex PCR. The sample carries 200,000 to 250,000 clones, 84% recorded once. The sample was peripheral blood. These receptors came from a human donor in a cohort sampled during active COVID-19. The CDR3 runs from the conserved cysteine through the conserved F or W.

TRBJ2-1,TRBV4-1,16,CASSHRTRSSYNEQFF
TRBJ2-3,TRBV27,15,CASSPNRGPTDTQYF
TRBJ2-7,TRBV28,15,CAIPGRLQGRNEQYF
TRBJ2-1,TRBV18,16,CASSPFKGLSYNEQFF
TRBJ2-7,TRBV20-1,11,CSAAAVYEQYF
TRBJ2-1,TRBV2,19,CASSEQSGTSGFKRNEQFF
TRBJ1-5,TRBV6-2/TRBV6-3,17,CASSYPQTGEIDQPQHF
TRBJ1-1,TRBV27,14,CASKLGTGGTEAFF
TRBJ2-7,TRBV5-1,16,CASSLGGTQSSYEQYF
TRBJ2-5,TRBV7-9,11,CASSNRETQYF
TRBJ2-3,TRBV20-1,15,CSASIREGPTDTQYF
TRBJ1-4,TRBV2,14,CASRNRVANEKLFF
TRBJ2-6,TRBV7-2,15,CASSPGNSGANVLTF
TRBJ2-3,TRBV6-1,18,CASRERTGSGTSTDTQYF
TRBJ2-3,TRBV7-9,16,CASSDPSSSDTDTQYF
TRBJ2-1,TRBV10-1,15,CASSRGLAGVYEQFF
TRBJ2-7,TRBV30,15,CAWSVPSGSSYEQYF
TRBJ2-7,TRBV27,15,CASSLSVRGSYEQYF
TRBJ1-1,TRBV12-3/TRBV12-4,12,CASSPGQEEAFF
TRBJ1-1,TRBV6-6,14,CASSKGQSNTEAFF
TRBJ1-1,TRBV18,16,CASSLYRGTLNTEAFF
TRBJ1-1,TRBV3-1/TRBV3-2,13,CASSWTGNTEAFF
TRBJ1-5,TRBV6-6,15,CASRQATGGVQPQHF
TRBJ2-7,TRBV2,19,CATAGGGKALATISYEQYF
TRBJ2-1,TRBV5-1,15,CASSLRTGGWNEQFF
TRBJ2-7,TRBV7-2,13,CASSLSPTYEQYF
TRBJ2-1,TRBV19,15,CASMGRKREVSEQFF
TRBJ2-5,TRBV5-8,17,CASSLAPGSPSQETQYF
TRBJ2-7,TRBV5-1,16,CASSLARTGEAYEQYF